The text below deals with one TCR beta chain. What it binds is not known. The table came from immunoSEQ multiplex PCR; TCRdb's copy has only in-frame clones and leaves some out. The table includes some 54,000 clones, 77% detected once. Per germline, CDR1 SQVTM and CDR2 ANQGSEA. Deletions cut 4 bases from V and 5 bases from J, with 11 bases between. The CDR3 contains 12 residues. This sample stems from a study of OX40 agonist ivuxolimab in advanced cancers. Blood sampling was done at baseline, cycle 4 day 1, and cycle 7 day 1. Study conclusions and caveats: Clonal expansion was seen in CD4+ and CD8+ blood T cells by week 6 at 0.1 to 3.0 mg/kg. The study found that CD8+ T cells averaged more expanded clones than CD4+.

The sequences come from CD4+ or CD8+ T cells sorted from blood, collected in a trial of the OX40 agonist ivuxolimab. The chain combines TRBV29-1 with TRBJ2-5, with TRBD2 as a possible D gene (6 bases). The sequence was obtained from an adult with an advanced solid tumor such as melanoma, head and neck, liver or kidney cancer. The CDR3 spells CSVVAVEETQYF. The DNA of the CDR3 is TGCAGCGTTGTAGCGGTAGAGGAGACCCAGTACTTC.